This T cell receptor (beta chain) derives from a study of blood T cell repertoires in COVID-19. Study-level background: Acute and convalescent COVID-19 samples came from the United States, Italy and Spain. The analysed material was cDNA or gDNA that came from T cells, B-cell-depleted T cells, or PBMCs.

This clone is a singleton in its sample. In the original processing: Counts of nucleated cells, estimated from reference gene primer amplification, were obtained. This table comes from immunoSEQ multiplex PCR, and its TCRdb copy is limited to in-frame clones, with some not included. The V and J calls and clone size are taken from that table; D and trimming were inferred from the DNA. The sample records about 200,000 clones, about 85% being singletons. Between the trimmed V and J ends, which lost 5 bases and 11 bases, there was a span of 15 bases. Germline V gene data show CDR1 as SGHTA and CDR2 as FQGNSA. The CDR3 loop spans 13 amino acids.

The V call is TRBV7-2, the J call TRBJ1-4; D remains unclear. Sequenced: peripheral blood. This TCR came from an elderly woman with acute or convalescent COVID-19. The DNA for the CDR3 is TGTGCCAGCAGCAACCGTAATGACGGGAAACTGTTTTTT. It is translated as CASSNRNDGKLFF.